This T cell receptor beta chain emerged from a study of cytomegalovirus exposure and HLA in healthy donors. The study, taken as a whole, reports: Donor immune exposure was known only as CMV serostatus.

This clone has just one count. Antigen unknown. The CDR3 contains 16 residues. The trim removed 6 bases at V and 11 bases at J, leaving 19 bases unmatched. Germline V CDR1 and CDR2: MNHEY, SMNVEV (reference sequence). With 60 Vbeta and 13 Jbeta primers, the PCR was carried out. In the study's own analysis: Later, about 80 million unique TCR beta chains were counted in an analysis, and approximately 10 million of them were shared. Assay: immunoSEQ multiplex PCR; the TCRdb copy retains only in-frame clones and omits some. The V and J calls and clone size were taken over from that table, and D and trimming were inferred from the DNA. This table holds over 140,000 clones, approximately 80% found once.

The TCR was taken from a man aged 25-40 years in good health and CMV-seropositive. The specimen sequenced was PBMCs. This chain joins TRBV27 and TRBJ2-5, with 9 bases fitting TRBD2. CDR3 DNA sequence: TGTGCCAGCAGCCCCTTTGGGGAGCGGGGGGTCCTTGAGCAGTACTTC. Translated: CASSPFGERGVLEQYF.